These T cell receptor beta chains were read from a single sample in a study of blood T cell repertoires in COVID-19. Some clones are missing from TCRdb's copy, which holds only in-frame ones; the method was immunoSEQ multiplex PCR. The sample holds fewer than 250,000 clones; 92% are singletons and the top ten take 1.2%. Input material: peripheral blood. Receptors were obtained from a young man with acute or convalescent COVID-19. The CDR3 runs from the conserved cysteine through the conserved F or W. D genes are given only for firm matches. Clone size is given for some rows only: seen once, a few or many times, or a class if the clone is expanded.

J: TRBJ2-1
V: TRBV3-1/TRBV3-2
size: -
D: -
CDR3: CASSQVEGRNEQFF
DNA: TGTGCCAGCAGCCAAGTCGAGGGTCGCAATGAGCAGTTCTTC

J: TRBJ2-2
V: TRBV5-1
size: -
D: TRBD2
CDR3: CASRSLLAGAPGELFF
DNA: TGCGCCAGCAGATCCCTACTAGCGGGGGCCCCCGGGGAGCTGTTTTTT

J: TRBJ1-5
V: TRBV6-5
size: -
D: TRBD1
CDR3: CASRGTGNSNQPQHF
DNA: TGTGCCAGCAGAGGGACAGGGAATAGCAATCAGCCCCAGCATTTT

J: TRBJ2-1
V: TRBV28
size: -
D: -
CDR3: CASSPGGLEQFF
DNA: TGTGCCAGCAGTCCAGGGGGACTTGAGCAGTTCTTC

J: TRBJ2-7
V: TRBV19
size: once
D: -
CDR3: CASSIAGRLSYEQYF
DNA: TGTGCCAGTAGTATAGCCGGCAGGTTATCCTACGAGCAGTACTTC

J: TRBJ2-1
V: TRBV4-2
size: -
D: -
CDR3: CASSPSGVVRGYNEQFF
DNA: TGTGCCAGCAGCCCCTCCGGAGTAGTACGGGGATACAATGAGCAGTTCTTC

J: TRBJ2-1
V: TRBV30
size: -
D: TRBD1
CDR3: CAWSPTDRGDPNEQFF
DNA: TGTGCCTGGAGCCCTACAGACAGGGGCGACCCCAATGAGCAGTTCTTC

J: TRBJ2-7
V: TRBV5-6
size: -
D: TRBD1
CDR3: CASSLGQGPYEQYF
DNA: TGTGCCAGCAGCTTGGGACAGGGCCCCTACGAGCAGTACTTC

J: TRBJ2-5
V: TRBV10-1
size: -
D: -
CDR3: CASSESYGTQYF
DNA: TGCGCCAGCAGTGAGTCTTACGGGACCCAGTACTTC

J: TRBJ2-2
V: TRBV4-1
size: -
D: -
CDR3: CASSQDLGGSGRRELFF
DNA: TGCGCCAGCAGCCAAGATCTGGGAGGTTCGGGGAGGCGGGAGCTGTTTTTT

J: TRBJ2-3
V: TRBV3-1/TRBV3-2
size: -
D: TRBD2
CDR3: CASSQDRPGGTTDTQYF
DNA: TGTGCCAGCAGCCAAGATCGCCCGGGAGGCACCACAGATACGCAGTATTTT

J: TRBJ2-5
V: TRBV7-3
size: once
D: TRBD2
CDR3: CASSFGGGPGGAQYF
DNA: TGTGCCAGCAGCTTTGGCGGGGGGCCTGGCGGGGCCCAGTACTTC

J: TRBJ2-4
V: TRBV18
size: -
D: -
CDR3: CASSPEGKNIQYF
DNA: TGTGCCAGCTCACCCGAGGGCAAAAACATTCAGTACTTC

J: TRBJ1-2
V: TRBV6-5
size: -
D: TRBD1
CDR3: CASSSLAGGSGGYTF
DNA: TGTGCCAGCAGTTCGTTGGCAGGGGGCTCGGGAGGCTACACCTTC

J: TRBJ2-3
V: TRBV28
size: -
D: -
CDR3: CASSLHLSSGGVDTQYF
DNA: TGTGCCAGCAGTTTGCATCTGAGTAGCGGCGGGGTTGATACGCAGTATTTT

J: TRBJ1-5
V: TRBV28
size: -
D: TRBD1
CDR3: CASRTGGGSSQHF
DNA: TGTGCCAGCCGAACAGGGGGCGGCTCGTCCCAGCATTTT

J: TRBJ2-3
V: TRBV28
size: -
D: -
CDR3: CASSLPSHTDTQYF
DNA: TGTGCCAGCAGTTTACCTAGCCACACAGATACGCAGTATTTT

J: TRBJ2-3
V: TRBV12-3/TRBV12-4
size: once
D: -
CDR3: CASSPSVDTQYF
DNA: TGTGCCAGCAGTCCCAGCGTAGATACGCAGTATTTT

J: TRBJ2-2
V: TRBV30
size: -
D: TRBD1
CDR3: CAWSVHRGTSELFF
DNA: TGTGCCTGGAGTGTACACAGGGGAACTTCGGAGCTGTTTTTT

J: TRBJ2-1
V: TRBV7-8
size: -
D: -
CDR3: CASSSGAENEQFF
DNA: TGTGCCAGCAGCTCGGGAGCCGAGAATGAGCAGTTCTTC

J: TRBJ1-3
V: TRBV28
size: -
D: TRBD1
CDR3: CASSLYRGQGISTIYF
DNA: TGTGCCAGCAGTTTATATCGAGGACAGGGGATCTCCACCATATATTTT

J: TRBJ1-1
V: TRBV6-5
size: once
D: -
CDR3: CVSLRNTEAFF
DNA: TGTGTCTCTCTTCGGAACACTGAAGCTTTCTTT

J: TRBJ1-5
V: TRBV19
size: -
D: -
CDR3: CASSFTGRGGNQPQHF
DNA: TGTGCCAGTAGTTTCACAGGGAGAGGAGGCAATCAGCCCCAGCATTTT

J: TRBJ2-2
V: TRBV6-5
size: -
D: TRBD2
CDR3: CASSNSGSTTGELFF
DNA: TGTGCCAGCAGTAATAGCGGGAGTACGACCGGGGAGCTGTTTTTT

J: TRBJ2-5
V: TRBV19
size: -
D: TRBD2
CDR3: CASSIGSGRFGETQYF
DNA: TGTGCCAGTAGTATAGGTAGCGGGAGGTTTGGGGAGACCCAGTACTTC

J: TRBJ2-4
V: TRBV5-1
size: -
D: TRBD1
CDR3: CASSLDRGNIQYF
DNA: TGCGCCAGCAGCTTGGACAGGGGAAACATTCAGTACTTC

J: TRBJ2-7
V: TRBV7-9
size: -
D: -
CDR3: CASSYEYEQYF
DNA: TGTGCCAGCAGTTATGAGTACGAGCAGTACTTC

J: TRBJ2-3
V: TRBV6-2/TRBV6-3
size: -
D: -
CDR3: CASTPRLRGTDTQYF
DNA: TGTGCCAGCACCCCCCGTCTCCGGGGGACAGATACGCAGTATTTT

J: TRBJ2-1
V: TRBV11-3
size: -
D: TRBD1
CDR3: CASSLGGTGGNEQFF
DNA: TGTGCCAGCAGCTTAGGCGGGACAGGGGGCAATGAGCAGTTCTTC

J: TRBJ2-7
V: TRBV20-1
size: -
D: TRBD1
CDR3: CSASSPRQGPYEQYF
DNA: TGCAGTGCTAGTTCACCGAGACAGGGTCCCTACGAGCAGTACTTC

J: TRBJ1-5
V: TRBV27
size: -
D: TRBD1
CDR3: CASSPRTGDQPQHF
DNA: TGTGCCAGCAGTCCCCGGACAGGGGATCAGCCCCAGCATTTT

J: TRBJ2-7
V: TRBV4-2
size: -
D: -
CDR3: CASSQARGWEQYF
DNA: TGTGCCAGCAGCCAAGCGCGGGGTTGGGAGCAGTACTTC

J: TRBJ1-1
V: TRBV28
size: -
D: TRBD1
CDR3: CASRLQGTSAFF
DNA: TGTGCCAGCAGGCTACAGGGGACAAGTGCTTTCTTT

J: TRBJ1-5
V: TRBV12-3/TRBV12-4
size: -
D: -
CDR3: CASSPLNQPQHF
DNA: TGTGCCAGCAGTCCCCTCAATCAGCCCCAGCATTTT

J: TRBJ1-2
V: TRBV27
size: -
D: TRBD1
CDR3: CASLDRGGRGYTF
DNA: TGTGCCAGCCTTGACAGGGGAGGACGTGGCTACACCTTC

J: TRBJ1-1
V: TRBV7-3
size: -
D: TRBD1
CDR3: CASSSSGGTEAFF
DNA: TGTGCCAGCAGCTCCTCAGGGGGAACCGAAGCTTTCTTT

J: TRBJ2-3
V: TRBV5-1
size: -
D: -
CDR3: CASGQGPGTDTQYF
DNA: TGCGCCAGCGGGCAGGGGCCCGGCACAGATACGCAGTATTTT

J: TRBJ1-2
V: TRBV18
size: -
D: -
CDR3: CASSPDQGSYGYTF
DNA: TGTGCCAGCTCACCCGACCAGGGCTCCTATGGCTACACCTTC

J: TRBJ2-3
V: TRBV10-1
size: -
D: -
CDR3: CASSSNWESDTQYF
DNA: TGCGCCAGCAGTTCTAATTGGGAGTCCGATACGCAGTATTTT

J: TRBJ2-7
V: TRBV5-4
size: -
D: TRBD1
CDR3: CASSLNAGGLGEQYF
DNA: TGTGCCAGCAGCTTGAATGCAGGGGGCTTGGGCGAGCAGTACTTC

J: TRBJ2-3
V: TRBV28
size: -
D: TRBD1
CDR3: CASSRTGAARTDTQYF
DNA: TGTGCCAGCAGCAGAACAGGGGCAGCCAGGACAGATACGCAGTATTTT

J: TRBJ1-3
V: TRBV9
size: -
D: -
CDR3: CASSVASGAGNTIYF
DNA: TGTGCCAGCAGCGTAGCCTCAGGGGCTGGAAACACCATATATTTT

J: TRBJ2-2
V: TRBV6-2/TRBV6-3
size: -
D: TRBD2
CDR3: CASSYKTSGGAGELFF
DNA: TGTGCCAGCAGTTACAAGACTAGCGGGGGGGCCGGGGAGCTGTTTTTT

J: TRBJ1-1
V: TRBV6-5
size: few
D: -
CDR3: CASSQYTEAFF
DNA: TGTGCCAGCAGTCAATACACTGAAGCTTTCTTT

J: TRBJ1-2
V: TRBV18
size: once
D: -
CDR3: CASSFGKVDGYTF
DNA: TGTGCCAGCTCTTTCGGGAAGGTCGACGGCTACACCTTC

J: TRBJ1-5
V: TRBV18
size: few
D: -
CDR3: CASSPGQGNQPQHF
DNA: TGTGCCAGCTCACCGGGGCAGGGCAATCAGCCCCAGCATTTT

J: TRBJ2-2
V: TRBV9
size: -
D: -
CDR3: CASSVDLSTGELFF
DNA: TGTGCCAGCAGCGTAGACTTAAGCACCGGGGAGCTGTTTTTT

J: TRBJ2-2
V: TRBV29-1
size: -
D: TRBD2
CDR3: CSVGLAGASAGELFF
DNA: TGCAGCGTGGGACTAGCGGGGGCTAGCGCCGGGGAGCTGTTTTTT

J: TRBJ1-6
V: TRBV12-5
size: -
D: TRBD1
CDR3: CASGRDRLPYNSPLHF
DNA: TGTGCTAGTGGCCGGGACAGGCTCCCTTATAATTCACCCCTCCACTTT

J: TRBJ2-1
V: TRBV18
size: -
D: TRBD1
CDR3: CASSPLYETGGSSNEQFF
DNA: TGTGCCAGCTCACCACTATATGAGACAGGGGGAAGTAGCAATGAGCAGTTCTTC

J: TRBJ2-7
V: TRBV5-1
size: -
D: -
CDR3: CASNSGSSYEQYF
DNA: TGCGCCAGCAACTCAGGAAGCTCCTACGAGCAGTACTTC

J: TRBJ2-5
V: TRBV5-1
size: -
D: -
CDR3: CASSLGGSTVETQYF
DNA: TGCGCCAGCAGCCTGGGGGGCTCTACAGTTGAGACCCAGTACTTC

J: TRBJ2-1
V: TRBV7-3
size: -
D: -
CDR3: CASRATTGTPKGQFF
DNA: TGTGCCAGCAGGGCAACGACCGGGACACCCAAAGGGCAGTTCTTC